What follows describes a single TCR beta chain. The antigen is undetermined. This sample stems from a study of T cell responses to AZD1222 COVID-19 vaccine. The wider study: Second-dose recipients at about 4 or about 12 weeks were treated as one pooled group. Study-wide points: The donor cohort was predominantly white British with a female majority, and clonal diversity may have been underestimated. Close to half of spike-specific TCRs reportedly recognize unmutated variant regions. Only a handful of AZD1222 recipients, about six in all, had baseline seropositivity.

The V end was cut by 4 bases, the J end by 1 base, with 15 bases between. The CDR3 extends over 16 amino acids. Germline V gene data show CDR1 as SGHTS and CDR2 as YDEGEE. Repertoires were generated with immunoSEQ multiplex PCR, while TCRdb's copy carries only in-frame clones and drops some. Here the sample spans over 100,000 clones, around 84% being singletons. Sequencing used peripheral blood, obtained on day 0 of AZD1222 vaccination. The source is an adult in good health. The genes are TRBV5-8 and TRBJ2-1; D may be TRBD2 (5 bases). This CDR3 is CASSHAGGPSYNEQFF. DNA for the CDR3: TGTGCCAGCAGCCACGCGGGCGGGCCATCCTACAATGAGCAGTTCTTC.